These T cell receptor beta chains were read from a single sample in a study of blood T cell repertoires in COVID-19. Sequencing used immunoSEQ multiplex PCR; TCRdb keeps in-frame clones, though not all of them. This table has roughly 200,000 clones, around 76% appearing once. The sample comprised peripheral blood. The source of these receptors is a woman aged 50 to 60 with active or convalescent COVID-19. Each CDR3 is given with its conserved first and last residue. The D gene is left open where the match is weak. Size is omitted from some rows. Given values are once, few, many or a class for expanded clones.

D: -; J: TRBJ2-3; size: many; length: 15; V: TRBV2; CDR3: CASNLQGTSTDTQYF; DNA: TGTGCCAGCAACCTACAGGGGACTAGCACAGATACGCAGTATTTT
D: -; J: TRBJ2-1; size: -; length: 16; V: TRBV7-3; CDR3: CASSLLGASPGAEQFF; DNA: TGTGCCAGCAGCTTACTAGGAGCCTCCCCTGGGGCTGAGCAGTTCTTC
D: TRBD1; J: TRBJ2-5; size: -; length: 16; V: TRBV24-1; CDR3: CATSDRNRGVQETQYF; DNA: TGTGCCACCAGTGATCGAAACAGGGGCGTCCAAGAGACCCAGTACTTC
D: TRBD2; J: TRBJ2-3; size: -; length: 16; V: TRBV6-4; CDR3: CASSERASGGTDTQYF; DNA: TGTGCCAGCAGTGAAAGGGCTAGCGGGGGGACAGATACGCAGTATTTT
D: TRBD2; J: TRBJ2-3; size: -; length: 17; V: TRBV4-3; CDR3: CASSQGVAGGHTDTQYF; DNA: TGCGCCAGCAGCCAAGGGGTAGCGGGGGGACACACAGATACGCAGTATTTT
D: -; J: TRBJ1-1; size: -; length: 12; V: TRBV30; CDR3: CAWNWANTEAFF; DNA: TGTGCCTGGAACTGGGCAAACACTGAAGCTTTCTTT
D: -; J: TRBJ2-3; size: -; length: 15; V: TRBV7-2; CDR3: CASSSVAASTDTQYF; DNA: TGTGCCAGCAGCTCGGTTGCGGCTAGCACAGATACGCAGTATTTT
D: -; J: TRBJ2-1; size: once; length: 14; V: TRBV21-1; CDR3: CASSEDIPYNEQFF; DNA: TGTGCCAGCAGCGAGGACATCCCCTACAATGAGCAGTTCTTC
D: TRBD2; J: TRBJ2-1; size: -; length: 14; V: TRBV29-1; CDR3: CSVEWTSGSNEQFF; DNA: TGCAGCGTTGAATGGACTAGCGGGAGCAATGAGCAGTTCTTC
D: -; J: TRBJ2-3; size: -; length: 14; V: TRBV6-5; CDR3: CASKLQGSTDTQYF; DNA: TGTGCCAGCAAGCTACAGGGAAGCACAGATACGCAGTATTTT
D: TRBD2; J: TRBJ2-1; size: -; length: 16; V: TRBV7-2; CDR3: CASSLGGGSGWYEQFF; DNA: TGTGCCAGCAGCTTAGGTGGCGGGAGTGGTTGGTATGAGCAGTTCTTC
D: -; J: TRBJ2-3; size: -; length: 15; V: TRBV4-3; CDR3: CASSQDQVLSDTQYF; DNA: TGCGCCAGCAGCCAAGATCAGGTCCTCTCAGATACGCAGTATTTT
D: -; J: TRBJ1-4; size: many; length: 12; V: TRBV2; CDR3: CASSDQGIKLFF; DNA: TGTGCCAGCAGTGACCAGGGGATCAAGTTGTTTTTT
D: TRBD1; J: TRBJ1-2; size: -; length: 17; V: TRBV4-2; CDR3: CASSQIPTGGARYGYTF; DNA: TGTGCCAGCAGCCAAATTCCGACAGGGGGCGCTCGCTATGGCTACACCTTC
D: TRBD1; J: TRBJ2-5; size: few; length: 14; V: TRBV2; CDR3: CASSWTGGSETQYF; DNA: TGTGCCAGCAGTTGGACAGGGGGCAGTGAGACCCAGTACTTC
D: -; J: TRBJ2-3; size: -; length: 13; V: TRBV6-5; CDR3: CASIEGAHATQYF; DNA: TGTGCCAGCATCGAAGGAGCCCACGCTACGCAGTATTTT
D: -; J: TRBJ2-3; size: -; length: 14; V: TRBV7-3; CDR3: CASSLTAGTDTQYF; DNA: TGTGCCAGCAGCTTAACGGCGGGCACAGATACGCAGTATTTT
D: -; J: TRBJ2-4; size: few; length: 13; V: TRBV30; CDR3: CAWTDRGKNIQYF; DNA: TGTGCCTGGACCGACAGAGGCAAAAACATTCAGTACTTC
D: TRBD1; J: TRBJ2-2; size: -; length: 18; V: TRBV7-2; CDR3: CASSRQAGPRGPDGELFF; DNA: TGTGCCAGCAGCCGCCAGGCGGGCCCTAGGGGGCCCGACGGGGAGCTGTTTTTT
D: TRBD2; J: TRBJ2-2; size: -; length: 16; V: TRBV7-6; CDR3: CASSSASGGAVGELFF; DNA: TGTGCCAGCAGCTCTGCTAGCGGGGGGGCCGTTGGGGAGCTGTTTTTT